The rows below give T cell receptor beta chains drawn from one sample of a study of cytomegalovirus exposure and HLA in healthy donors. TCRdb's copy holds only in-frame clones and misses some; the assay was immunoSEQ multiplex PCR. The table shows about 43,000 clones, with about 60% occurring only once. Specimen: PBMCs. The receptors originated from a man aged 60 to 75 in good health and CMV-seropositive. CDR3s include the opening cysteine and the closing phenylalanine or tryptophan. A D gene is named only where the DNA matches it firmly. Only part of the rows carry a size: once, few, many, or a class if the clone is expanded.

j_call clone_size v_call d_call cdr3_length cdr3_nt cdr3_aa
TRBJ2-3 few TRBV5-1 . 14 TGCGCCAGCAGCTTGAGGACAGTTACAGATACGCAGTATTTT CASSLRTVTDTQYF
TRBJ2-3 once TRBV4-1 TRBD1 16 TGCGCCAGCAGCCAAGTTTCGGGACAGGGACCAGATACGCAGTATTTT CASSQVSGQGPDTQYF
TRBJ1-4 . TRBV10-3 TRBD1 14 TGTGCCATCAGTGATTCCGGGACAGATGAAAAACTGTTTTTT CAISDSGTDEKLFF
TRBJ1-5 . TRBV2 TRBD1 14 TGTGCCAGCAGCCGGGACAGGGGAAGTCAGCCCCAGCATTTT CASSRDRGSQPQHF
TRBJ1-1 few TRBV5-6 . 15 TGTGCCAGCAGCTGGCTTGTGGGAGGGAACACTGAAGCTTTCTTT CASSWLVGGNTEAFF
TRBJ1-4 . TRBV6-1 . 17 TGTGCCAGCAGTGAAGCCAGGACAATCTCCGCTAATGAAAAACTGTTTTTT CASSEARTISANEKLFF
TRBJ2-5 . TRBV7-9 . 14 TGTGCCAGCAGCTCTCGATTGAGGCAAGAGACCCAGTACTTC CASSSRLRQETQYF
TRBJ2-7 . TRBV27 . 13 TGTGCCAGCAGTAGGAGGCTATCCTACGAGCAGTACTTC CASSRRLSYEQYF
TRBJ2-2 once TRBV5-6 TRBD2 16 TGTGCCAGCAGCTTGGAGACTAGCGGCGGCACCGGGGAGCTGTTTTTT CASSLETSGGTGELFF
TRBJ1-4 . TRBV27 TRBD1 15 TGTGCCAGCAGTTTATCGACAGGGGGTAATGAAAAACTGTTTTTT CASSLSTGGNEKLFF
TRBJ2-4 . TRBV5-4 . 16 TGTGCCAGCAGCTCCGGGGGAGGAGTAGCCAAAAACATTCAGTACTTC CASSSGGGVAKNIQYF
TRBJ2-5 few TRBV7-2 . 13 TGTGCCAGCAGCCCAGGGGGAGGAGAGACCCAGTACTTC CASSPGGGETQYF
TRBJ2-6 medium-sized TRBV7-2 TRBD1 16 TGTGCCAGCAGCGCGACAGGGGGCGTTGGGGCCAACGTCCTGACTTTC CASSATGGVGANVLTF
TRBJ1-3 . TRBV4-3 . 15 TGCGCCAGCAGCCAAGATACAGGGTATGGGAACACCATATATTTT CASSQDTGYGNTIYF
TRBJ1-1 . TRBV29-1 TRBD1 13 TGCAGCGCCGGGACAGGGAGAGGCACTGAAGCTTTCTTT CSAGTGRGTEAFF
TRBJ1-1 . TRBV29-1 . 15 TGCAGCGTTGGACCCAGGGTGGGGGCAAGCACTGAAGCTTTCTTT CSVGPRVGASTEAFF
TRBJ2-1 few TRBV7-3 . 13 TGTGCCAGCAGCTCTGGCGGCTACAATGAGCAGTTCTTC CASSSGGYNEQFF
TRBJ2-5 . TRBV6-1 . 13 TGTGCCAGCAGTGGGACAGTGCCAGAGACCCAGTACTTC CASSGTVPETQYF